This T cell receptor beta chain was sequenced during a study of blood T cell repertoires in COVID-19. Study background: Nucleic acid was either cDNA or gDNA, and it came from T cells, B-cell-depleted T cells, or PBMCs.

Germline loops: CDR1 MNHEY, CDR2 SVGAGI. The CDR3 covers 13 residues. V was trimmed by 6 bases and J by 9 bases, leaving 15 bases between them. Per the authors' pipeline: The assay estimated nucleated cells by amplifying reference gene primers. Using immunoSEQ multiplex PCR, the repertoire was profiled, and TCRdb retains in-frame clones only, with some absent. The DNA gave D and trimming, while V, J and clone size come from that table. The repertoire includes roughly 210,000 clones, around four fifths of them detected once, and 10% sits in the top ten. One Seattle source followed patients from active infection through their disease course.

Sequenced input: peripheral blood. The receptor was isolated from a woman aged 80 or older with COVID-19, enrolled during active disease. The V and J genes are TRBV6-5 and TRBJ1-5; weak D call: TRBD1 (6 bases). In DNA form, the CDR3 reads TGTGCCAGCAGGATGGACAGTCGTATGCCCCAGCATTTT. Residues: CASRMDSRMPQHF.